This TCR beta chain was documented in a study of blood T cells in healthy people across ages. This clonotype was seen a few times. The antigen remains undetermined. Then a second PCR, running roughly 7 to 11 cycles, was carried out with a sample-barcoded 5' primer and a J-beta primer mix. Each CDR3 protein gets one entry after TCRdb re-called the 5' RACE reads with MiXCR. The table lists more than 1,400,000 distinct CDR3 sequences, around 39% of them singletons. Regarding the study as a whole: Unsorted PBMCs blocked a conclusive comparison of naive and antigen-experienced cells.

The clonotype originates from a woman between 18 and 29 years old in good health. Sequencing input: blood.

The CDR3 nucleotides are TGTGCCAGCAGGGGGGCCATGGGCACTGAAGCTTTCTTT. Translated, it gives CASRGAMGTEAFF. The chain combines TRBV28 with TRBJ1-1; D might be TRBD1 (6 bases). V lost 6 bases and J 4 bases, leaving 12 bases between the germline ends. Germline values: CDR1 MDHEN, CDR2 SYDVKM. The CDR3 consists of 13 residues.